This record covers a single T cell receptor (beta chain). The antigen it recognizes is unknown. No base qualities exist here, and no much larger clone lies one base off it. These data come from a study of blood T cells in healthy people across ages (dated by TCRdb to the mid-2010s). Some background on the complete study: In model experiments, template switching captured roughly one uniquely barcoded TCR beta cDNA molecule for every two T cells. To track age-related changes in TCR beta repertoire diversity, the study relied on deep sequencing normalized with unique cDNA molecular identifiers. Donors were grouped into four age groups: young (average roughly 15 years), middle-aged (under 40), aged (approximately 58) and long-lived (just over 80). Two additional independent replicas of 1 million unique cDNA reads from the same blood draw were analyzed for two donors (one aged 18 to 30 and one aged 80 or older).

Systemically healthy Caucasian individuals from Russia, approximately 39 in total and aged about 6 to 100 years, were included as donors. About 10 milliliters of peripheral blood were collected from each donor into EDTA-treated Vacutainer tubes. Ficoll-Paque density-gradient centrifugation was used to isolate PBMCs, with at least 6 million per sample. Total RNA was extracted from PBMCs with Trizol reagent, with at least 6 micrograms obtained per sample. For every donor, an aliquot of PBMCs went through flow cytometry to measure the percentages of naive CD45RAhigh/CD27high T cells. What the research found in general, with its limitations: There was a strong correlation between observed TCR beta diversity and the percentage of naive T cells measured by flow cytometry. As age increased, observed TCR beta diversity per million T cells dropped in a roughly linear way, and a significant reduction was already evident by age approximately 40. Estimates of total diversity from one million sequenced T cells were regarded as lower bounds and underestimates. Compared with the aged group, more naive CD4+ T cells, fewer expanded clones and increased TCR diversity were shown by the long-lived group, suggesting age selection. Because donor CMV infection status was unknown, age-related changes in expanded clonotypes were potentially confounded. Because profiling used bulk unsorted PBMCs, naive and antigen-experienced compartments could not be compared conclusively.

The CDR3 covers 11 residues, taking in both the cysteine and the phenylalanine. Only CDR3 DNA remains: 33 bases, in frame from the first base. CDR1 and CDR2 are drawn from the germline V gene: SQVTM, ANQGSEA. Deletion took 3 bases off V and 8 bases off J, with a span of 10 bases between the germline ends. Libraries came from 5' RACE. Instrument used: Illumina HiSeq 2500. The second PCR ran for about 6 to 12 cycles and used a J-beta primer mix along with a sample-barcoded 5' primer. Each TCR beta cDNA molecule received a unique molecular identifier from a template-switch 5' adaptor carrying 12 random nucleotides. At least 2.5 million CDR3-containing paired-end reads were obtained from each sample. The Mint cDNA synthesis kit, primed by a TRBC-specific oligonucleotide, was used to synthesize first-strand cDNA from all RNA. Following uracil-DNA glycosylase treatment, all cDNA underwent a first 18-cycle PCR with the universal primers M1SS and BC2_uni_R. On the study's bioinformatics: For normalization, 1 million high-quality reads, each with a distinct molecular identifier, were randomly selected from each sample. Instead of being binned into consensus sequences, reads that shared molecular identifiers were thrown out. CDR3 identification, clonotype clustering and error correction used MiTCR with a Q25 quality threshold and the strictest error-elimination algorithm. A nonparametric unseen species model with Euler transformation was used to estimate lower-bound total TCR beta diversity. TCRdb's own reprocessing of the public reads used fastp at Q25 and MiXCR and kept productive beta chains. Rows are unified per CDR3 protein, each entry keeping the most common DNA and genes. TCRdb's processing, not the authors' own work, is the source of the V and J calls. Recorded for this sample are approximately 800,000 distinct CDR3 sequences; 20% to 30% of them occurred a single time. Around 3% of the sample rests with the top ten.

The sample also formed part of further work on T cells of mothers and their children. The second study also describes: Nine systemically healthy Caucasian individuals served as donors, namely three mothers together with their six children. cDNA synthesis used all of the extracted RNA, with 1.5 ug of RNA in each 15 ul reaction. Sample barcodes and 2-4 random nucleotides were added via the M1S primer in the second PCR. Over 9.5 million TCR beta CDR3 reads were obtained for each mother, and around 2.7 million reads were obtained for each child. Thymic selection shapes the output of TCR recombination in a similar way in related and unrelated pairs, and inherited differences have a minor effect. Related mother-child pairs always showed normalized repertoire overlap that was slightly higher than in unrelated mother-child pairs, though the difference was never significant. No persistent microchimeric T cell clones were found, with a detection sensitivity of around 100 clones per million clonotypes. The study used deep NGS to compare TCR beta repertoires of mothers and children, seeking features distinguishing related mother-child pairs from unrelated individuals. Mothers averaged about 40 +/- 4 years of age and children averaged about 10 +/- 4 years. Libraries were sequenced on Illumina HiSeq 2000 with 100+100 nt paired-end reads after adapter ligation with NEBNext reagents. To prevent cross-contamination, the mother and child libraries were prepared one month apart and sequenced in separate runs. For each donor, between about 500,000 and 2,100,000 distinct TCR beta clonotypes were identified. Naive TCR beta clonotypes were estimated from low-frequency clonotypes matched to each donor's FACS-determined naive share, without sorting.

This chain joins TRBV29-1 to TRBJ1-2; the D segment cannot be called with confidence. The sample taken for sequencing was blood. The receptor's source is a boy aged 5-17 years in good health. The CDR3 region: CSVEGIGGYTF. The DNA reads TGCAGCGTTGAGGGGATTGGGGGCTACACCTTC.